This T cell receptor (beta chain) appears in the sequencing data of a study of T cell repertoires in cytomegalovirus infection. Across the study: Carrying CMV and the relevant HLA type showed in public TCR beta signatures.

Notes on this clonotype: As yet, its antigen is unknown.

TCRdb processed the reads anew with MiXCR; each CDR3 protein has one entry. The data hold 70,000 or so distinct CDR3 sequences, with 25% to 30% observed a single time. Germline-derived CDR1 and CDR2 are LNHNV and YYDKDF (reference sequence). There are 13 residues in the CDR3. The germline V and J ends were trimmed by 5 bases and 4 bases, with 11 bases remaining between them. The sample was CD8+ T cells from cultured PBMCs, taken from culture after CMV antigen stimulation. The gene calls are TRBV15 and TRBJ1-1, with D unresolved. This TCR derives from a human donor in good health (CMV status not recorded). Some clones in this sample may be carry-over from other donors' samples. CDR3 amino acids: CATSGRAGTEAFF. As DNA, the CDR3 is TGTGCCACCAGCGGTAGGGCTGGCACTGAAGCTTTCTTT.